The 10 T cell receptor beta chains listed next were all sequenced from one sample in a study of memory CD4+ T cells and cytomegalovirus serostatus. Profiled with immunoSEQ multiplex PCR; TCRdb holds only in-frame clones, not every one. This sample yields roughly 42,000 clones, of which roughly three quarters are seen a single time; around 0.5% belongs to the top ten. The sort gate was single viable CD3+CD4+CD8-CD45RO+ cells for memory CD4+ T cells. The material sequenced was memory CD4+ T cells from blood. These receptors were collected from an adult in good health and CMV-seronegative.

V and J are TRBV30 and TRBJ2-2, with D perhaps matching TRBD2 (5 bases). CDR3 length equals 14 residues. Between the trimmed V and J ends, which lost 2 bases and 4 bases, there was a span of 11 bases. Looked up from germline, CDR1 is GTSNPN and CDR2 is SVGIG (reference sequence). CDR3 sequence (DNA): TGTGCCTGGAGTCCGGAGGAACCCACCGGGGAGCTGTTTTTT. This gives the protein CAWSPEEPTGELFF.

Notes on this clone: The limits of the CDR3 on the DNA are not certain, so only TCRdb's listed CDR3 is given. V is TRBV6-1 and J is TRBJ1-1; the tabulated D call, TRBD1, remains unverified against the DNA. The germline V gene encodes CDR1 MNHNS and CDR2 SASEGT. The CDR3 sequence runs 14 residues, both termini included. CDR3 loop: CASILDRVRAEAFF.

The CDR3 reads CASSPAGAGYGYTF. In DNA, the CDR3 is TGCGCCAGCAGCCCAGCCGGGGCAGGCTATGGCTACACCTTC. This sequence joins TRBV5-1 and TRBJ1-2; D is perhaps TRBD1 (5 bases). Germline lookup yields CDR1 SGHRS and CDR2 YFSETQ. Trimming removed 4 bases at V and 4 bases at J, with 14 bases between. There are 14 residues in the CDR3.

This clone has only one observation. This chain joins TRBV19 and TRBJ1-5, with D maybe TRBD1 (6 bases). The ends were cut back, 4 bases at V and 3 bases at J, with 7 bases in the middle. Germline assignment: CDR1 LNHDA and CDR2 SQIVND (reference sequence). The CDR3 spans 13 residues. The CDR3 region is CASSTGVNQPQHF. CDR3 DNA: TGTGCCAGTAGTACAGGGGTCAATCAGCCCCAGCATTTT. Filled out from reference TRBV19 and TRBJ1-5, the complete variable domain reads DGGITQSPKYLFRKEGQNVTLSCEQNLNHDAMYWYRQDPGQGLRLIYYSQIVNDFQKGDIAEGYSVSREKKESFPLTVTSAQKNPTAFYLCASSTGVNQPQHFGDGTRLSIL.

The chain links TRBV19 to TRBJ1-1; 7 bases are a match to TRBD1. Germline CDR1 and CDR2: LNHDA and SQIVND (reference sequence). With 7 bases clipped from V and 0 bases from J, the junction kept 5 bases outside the gene matches. The CDR3 has 14 residues. CDR3 nucleotides: TGTGCCAGTAAACCGGGACAGATGAACACTGAAGCTTTCTTT. Translated, it gives CASKPGQMNTEAFF.

This sequence joins TRBV6-1 and TRBJ1-6; 9 bases align to TRBD1. This CDR3 region has 18 residues. The J segment lost 5 bases and the V segment lost 2 bases, leaving 10 bases of the junction unmatched. Germline CDR1 and CDR2: MNHNS and SASEGT. Here the CDR3 DNA reads TGTGCCAGCAGTGAATCAAGTTGGGGGACAGGGAATAATTCACCCCTCCACTTT. Residues: CASSESSWGTGNNSPLHF.

V is TRBV18 and J is TRBJ2-4; D remains ambiguous. This CDR3 is built from 14 residues. CDR1 is KGHSH, CDR2 LQKENI, per germline. Trimming took 6 bases from V and 2 from J, leaving 11 bases between them. CDR3 nucleotide sequence: TGTGCCAGCTCCTCAGATACTCCCAAAAACATTCAGTACTTC. Its protein is CASSSDTPKNIQYF. Drawing the rest from reference TRBV18 and TRBJ2-4, the complete variable domain is NAGVMQNPRHLVRRRGQEARLRCSPMKGHSHVYWYRQLPEEGLKFMVYLQKENIIDESGMPKERFSAEFPKEGPSILRIQQVVRGDSAAYFCASSSDTPKNIQYFGAGTRLSVL.

The genes are TRBV27 and TRBJ1-5, with 7 positions matching TRBD1. V lost 6 bases to trimming and J lost 8 bases; unmatched junction nucleotides: 7. The CDR3 has 13 amino acids. Germline lookup yields CDR1 MNHEY and CDR2 SMNVEV (reference sequence). CDR3 loop: CASSLTGREPQHF. The CDR3 DNA follows: TGTGCCAGCAGCCTGACAGGGCGGGAGCCCCAGCATTTT.

The chain uses TRBV7-8 and TRBJ2-7; D gene unclear. Germline V gives CDR1 SGHVS, CDR2 FQNEAQ. The ends were cut back, 1 base at V and 4 bases at J, with 23 bases in the middle. This CDR3 is 18 amino acids long. This chain's CDR3 is CASSLGVRTAPQPYEQYF. The CDR3 coding sequence is TGTGCCAGCAGCTTAGGGGTTCGGACCGCACCTCAACCTTACGAGCAGTACTTC. Full variable domain (rest looked up from reference TRBV7-8 and TRBJ2-7): GAGVSQSPRYKVAKRGQDVALRCDPISGHVSLFWYQQALGQGPEFLTYFQNEAQLDKSGLPSDRFFAERPEGSVSTLKIQRTQQEDSAVYLCASSLGVRTAPQPYEQYFGPGTRLTVT.

The chain employs TRBV25-1 and TRBJ1-5, with D unresolved. Germline V gene sequence: CDR1 MGHDK, CDR2 SYGVNS. This CDR3 has 14 amino acids. The V gene lost 3 bases and the J gene lost 1 base, with 7 bases spanning the gap. CDR3 nucleotide sequence: TGTGCCAGCAGTGAGGGAGGGAGCAATCAGCCCCAGCATTTT. This encodes CASSEGGSNQPQHF.